The present T cell receptor (beta chain) was sequenced within a study of OX40 agonist ivuxolimab in advanced cancers. Assay: immunoSEQ multiplex PCR; the TCRdb copy retains only in-frame clones and omits some. Of about 80,000 clones listed, around 94% are singletons. Blood sampling took place at baseline, cycle 4 day 1, and cycle 7 day 1. This CDR3 is 13 amino acids long. The germline CDR1 and CDR2 sequences are LNHDA and SQIVND (reference sequence). V was shortened by 4 bases and J by 2 bases, with 8 bases between the two germline ends. This chain connects TRBV19 to TRBJ1-1; weak D call: TRBD1 (6 bases). The sequencing used CD4+ or CD8+ T cells sorted from blood, collected in a trial of the OX40 agonist ivuxolimab. The receptor was derived from an adult with an advanced solid tumor such as melanoma, head and neck, liver or kidney cancer. The CDR3 sequence is CASSTGANTEAFF. In nucleotides, the CDR3 is TGTGCCAGTAGTACGGGGGCAAACACTGAAGCTTTCTTT.